These 5 T cell receptor beta chains share one sample of origin, sequenced in a study of T-cell reconstitution after alpha-beta-depleted transplantation in children. For TCRbeta, the library was prepared with unique molecular identifiers. A single record per CDR3 protein comes from TCRdb applying MiXCR to the PCR reads. The sample holds roughly 590,000 distinct CDR3 sequences, approximately 17% seen once. This specimen was PBMCs from the stem cell graft donor, taken from the stem cell graft. These receptors all stem from a human donor who donated a stem cell graft to a child with acute myeloid leukemia.

This clonotype was observed at least ten times. V gene TRBV4-3 combines with J gene TRBJ2-2; tentatively, D is TRBD1 (6 bases). Trimming left V 4 bases short and J 1 base short, with 10 bases between. Germline V gives CDR1 LGHNA, CDR2 YSLEER. This CDR3 region has 15 residues. The CDR3 bases are TGCGCCAGCAGCCTGGGACACCAGAACACCGGGGAGCTGTTTTTT. Translated, it gives CASSLGHQNTGELFF.

This clonotype has ten or more counts. Here the CDR3 reads CSASYLGLEGYTF. The CDR3 DNA reads TGCAGTGCTAGTTACCTCGGGCTTGAAGGCTACACCTTC. The rearrangement links TRBV20-1 to TRBJ1-2; D gene ambiguous. V was trimmed by 3 bases and J by 8 bases, leaving 16 bases between them. CDR3 length: 13 residues. CDR1 is DFQATT, CDR2 SNEGSKA, per germline (reference sequence).

Points on this clonotype: This may come from a read error, since a much larger clone is one base off. This chain links TRBV7-9 with TRBJ2-1; D perhaps matches TRBD1 (6 bases). Between the trimmed V and J ends, which lost 3 bases and 8 bases, there was a span of 17 bases. Germline V gene data show CDR1 as SEHNR and CDR2 as FQNEAQ (reference sequence). CDR3 length: 15 residues. CDR3 DNA sequence: TGTGCCAGCAGCTTGGTGCTAGGGACACACGATGAGCAGTTCTTC. Its translation is CASSLVLGTHDEQFF. Using reference TRBV7-9 and TRBJ2-1 for the parts outside the CDR3, the full variable domain is DTGVSQNPRHKITKRGQNVTFRCDPISEHNRLYWYRQTLGQGPEFLTYFQNEAQLEKSRLLSDRFSAERPKGSFSTLEIQRTEQGDSAMYLCASSLVLGTHDEQFFGPGTRLTVL.

A few counts support this clonotype. This chain connects TRBV7-2 to TRBJ1-1, with TRBD1 as a possible D gene (5 bases). The germline CDR1 and CDR2 sequences are SGHTA and FQGNSA. The CDR3 covers 14 residues. V was pared by 4 bases and J by 2 bases, with 11 bases between. The CDR3: CASSSRGYNTEAFF. CDR3 bases: TGTGCCAGCAGCTCCCGGGGGTATAACACTGAAGCTTTCTTT.

This clonotype was seen at least ten times. V is TRBV29-1 and J is TRBJ2-3, with D unresolved. The V and J ends lost 3 bases and 0 bases respectively, with 10 bases between them. CDR3 length: 14 amino acids. Germline assignment: CDR1 SQVTM and CDR2 ANQGSEA. The CDR3 nucleotides read TGCAGCGTTGATGACGGAGTGAGCACAGATACGCAGTATTTT. It translates to CSVDDGVSTDTQYF.